The clone carrying this T cell receptor (beta chain) was detected only a few times. Its antigen is unknown. This entry belongs to a study of OX40 agonist ivuxolimab in advanced cancers. Study summary: Patients were infused with ivuxolimab every 2 weeks at 0.01 to 10 mg/kg. The study, taken as a whole, reports: Fewer expanded clones were found on average in CD4+ than in CD8+ T cells. CD4+ and CD8+ blood T cells expanded clonally by week 6 at 0.1 to 3.0 mg/kg.

Produced via immunoSEQ multiplex PCR; TCRdb's table is partial and in-frame only. The table has 55,000 to 65,000 clones, 85% seen once. The CDR3 runs to 16 residues. V was pared by 1 base and J by 0 bases, with 10 bases between. Germline V gene data show CDR1 as KGHSH and CDR2 as LQKENI. Autoimmune disease history or systemic immunosuppression meant exclusion. The source was CD4+ or CD8+ T cells sorted from blood, collected in a trial of the OX40 agonist ivuxolimab. This clonotype was obtained from an adult with an advanced solid tumor such as melanoma, head and neck, liver or kidney cancer. The rearrangement links TRBV18 to TRBJ2-1; D possibly corresponds to TRBD1 (5 bases). CDR3: CASSPRQGFSYNEQFF. Written as DNA, the CDR3 is TGTGCCAGCTCACCACGGCAGGGATTCTCCTACAATGAGCAGTTCTTC.